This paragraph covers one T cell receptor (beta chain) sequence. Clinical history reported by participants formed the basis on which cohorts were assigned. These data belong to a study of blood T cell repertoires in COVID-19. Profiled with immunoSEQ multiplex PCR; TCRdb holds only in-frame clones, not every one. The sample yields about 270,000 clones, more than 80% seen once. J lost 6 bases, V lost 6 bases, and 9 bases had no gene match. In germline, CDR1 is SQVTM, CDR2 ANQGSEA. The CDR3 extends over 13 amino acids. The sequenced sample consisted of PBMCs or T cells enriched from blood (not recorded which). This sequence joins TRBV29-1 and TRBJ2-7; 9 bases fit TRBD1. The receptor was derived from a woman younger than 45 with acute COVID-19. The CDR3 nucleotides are TGCAGCGTCACGACAGGGGGTGATGTCGAGCAGTACTTC. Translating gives CSVTTGGDVEQYF.